This TCR beta chain was identified during a study of control samples from healthy donors and cancer patients. Data came from immunoSEQ multiplex PCR; TCRdb stores just in-frame clones and leaves some out. This table has 10,000 to 15,000 clones, 88% appearing once. The sequence was obtained from a male donor with melanoma. Sequencing input: formalin-fixed, paraffin-embedded tissue.

The CDR3 here is CASSSSLGTDTQYF. The CDR3 coding sequence is TGTGCCAGCAGTTCCTCACTAGGCACAGATACGCAGTATTTT. The chain links TRBV6-6 to TRBJ2-3; a weak D match, TRBD2 (5 bases). V was clipped by 4 bases and J by 1 base, with 9 bases between them. The CDR3 loop spans 14 amino acids. CDR1 and CDR2 (germline): MNHNY, SVGAGI (reference sequence).